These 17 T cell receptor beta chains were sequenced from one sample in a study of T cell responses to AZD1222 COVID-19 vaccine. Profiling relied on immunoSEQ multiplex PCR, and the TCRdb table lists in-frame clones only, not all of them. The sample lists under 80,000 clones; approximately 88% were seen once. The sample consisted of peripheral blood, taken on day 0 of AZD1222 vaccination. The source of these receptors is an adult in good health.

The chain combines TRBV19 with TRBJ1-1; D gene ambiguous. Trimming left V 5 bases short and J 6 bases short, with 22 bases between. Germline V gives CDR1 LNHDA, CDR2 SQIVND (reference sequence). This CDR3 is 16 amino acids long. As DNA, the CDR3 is TGTGCCAGTAGTCCCCAATCCCCGGACTTGCTCGCTGAAGCTTTCTTT. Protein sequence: CASSPQSPDLLAEAFF.

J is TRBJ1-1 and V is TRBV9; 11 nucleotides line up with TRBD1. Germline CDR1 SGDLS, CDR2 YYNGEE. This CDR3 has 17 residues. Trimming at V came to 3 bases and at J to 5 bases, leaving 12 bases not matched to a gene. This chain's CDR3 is CASSGSRTGGAGTEAFF. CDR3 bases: TGTGCCAGCAGCGGCTCCCGGACAGGGGGCGCAGGGACTGAAGCTTTCTTT.

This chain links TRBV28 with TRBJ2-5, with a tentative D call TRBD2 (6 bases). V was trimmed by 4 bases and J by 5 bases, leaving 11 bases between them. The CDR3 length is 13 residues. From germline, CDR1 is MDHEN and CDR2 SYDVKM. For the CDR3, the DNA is TGTGCCAGCAGTTCGGGGGATTCCGAGACCCAGTACTTC. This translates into CASSSGDSETQYF. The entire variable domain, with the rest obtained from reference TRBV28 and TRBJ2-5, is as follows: DVKVTQSSRYLVKRTGEKVFLECVQDMDHENMFWYRQDPGLGLRLIYFSYDVKMKEKGDIPEGYSVSREKKERFSLILESASTNQTSMYLCASSSGDSETQYFGPGTRLLVL.

For the CDR3, the DNA is TGTGCCAGCATTCCGTTGGACGGACCCCGTGGCGAGCAGTACTTC. Translation gives CASIPLDGPRGEQYF. J is TRBJ2-7 and V is TRBV6-5; no clear D gene. The germline gives CDR1 MNHEY, CDR2 SVGAGI. Trimming took off 7 bases at V and 6 bases at J, with 22 bases between the two ends. The CDR3 sequence is 15 residues long.

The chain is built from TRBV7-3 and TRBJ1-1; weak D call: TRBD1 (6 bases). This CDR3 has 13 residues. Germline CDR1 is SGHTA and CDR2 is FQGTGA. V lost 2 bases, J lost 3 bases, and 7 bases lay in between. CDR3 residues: CASSLGQYTEAFF. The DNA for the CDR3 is TGTGCCAGCAGCTTAGGACAGTACACTGAAGCTTTCTTT.

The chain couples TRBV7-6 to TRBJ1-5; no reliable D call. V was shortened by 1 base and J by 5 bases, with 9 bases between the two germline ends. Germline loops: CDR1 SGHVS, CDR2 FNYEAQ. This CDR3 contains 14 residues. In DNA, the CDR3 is TGTGCCAGCAGCTTAGATGGGAACGATCAGCCCCAGCATTTT. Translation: CASSLDGNDQPQHF.

The CDR3 loop reads CASWPTRQKETQYF. DNA of the CDR3: TGTGCCAGCTGGCCCACTCGGCAAAAAGAGACCCAGTACTTC. The chain joins TRBV27 to TRBJ2-5, with D unclear. Trimming removed 8 bases at V and 3 bases at J, with 16 bases between. Germline V gene sequence: CDR1 MNHEY, CDR2 SMNVEV (reference sequence). This CDR3 region has 14 residues.

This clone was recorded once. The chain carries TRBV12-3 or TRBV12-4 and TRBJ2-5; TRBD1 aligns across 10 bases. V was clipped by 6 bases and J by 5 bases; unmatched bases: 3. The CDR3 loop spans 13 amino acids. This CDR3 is CASRGDRGETQYF. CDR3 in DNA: TGTGCCAGCAGGGGGGACAGGGGTGAGACCCAGTACTTC.

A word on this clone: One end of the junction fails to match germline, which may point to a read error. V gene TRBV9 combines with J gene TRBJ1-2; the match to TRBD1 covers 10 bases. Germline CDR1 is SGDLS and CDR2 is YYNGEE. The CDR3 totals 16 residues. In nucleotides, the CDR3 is TGTGCCAGCAACGTAAGACAGGGGGCATCTAACTATGGCTACACCTTC. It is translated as CASNVRQGASNYGYTF.

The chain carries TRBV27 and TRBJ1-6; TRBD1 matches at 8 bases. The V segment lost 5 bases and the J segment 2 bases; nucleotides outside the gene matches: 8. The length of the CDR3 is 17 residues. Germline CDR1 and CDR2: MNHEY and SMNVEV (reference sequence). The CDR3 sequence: CASSSSLDRAYNSPLHF. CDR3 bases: TGTGCCAGCAGTAGCAGCCTGGACAGGGCCTATAATTCACCCCTCCACTTT.

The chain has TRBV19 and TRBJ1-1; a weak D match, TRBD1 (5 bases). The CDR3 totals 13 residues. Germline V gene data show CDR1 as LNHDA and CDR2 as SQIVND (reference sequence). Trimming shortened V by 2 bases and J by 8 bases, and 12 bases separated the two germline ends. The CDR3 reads CASSIPGAPEAFF. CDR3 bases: TGTGCCAGTAGTATACCTGGGGCGCCGGAAGCTTTCTTT.

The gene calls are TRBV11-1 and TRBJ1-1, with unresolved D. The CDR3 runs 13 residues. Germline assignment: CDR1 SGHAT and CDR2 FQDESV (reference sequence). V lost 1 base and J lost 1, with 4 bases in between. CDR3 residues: CASSLVANTEAFF. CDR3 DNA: TGTGCCAGCAGCTTAGTCGCGAACACTGAAGCTTTCTTT.

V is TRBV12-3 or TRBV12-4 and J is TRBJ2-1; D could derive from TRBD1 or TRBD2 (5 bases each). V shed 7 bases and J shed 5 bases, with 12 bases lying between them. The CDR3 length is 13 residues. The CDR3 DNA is TGTGCCAGCACCCCGGTGGGGGACAATGAGCAGTTCTTC. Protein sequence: CASTPVGDNEQFF.

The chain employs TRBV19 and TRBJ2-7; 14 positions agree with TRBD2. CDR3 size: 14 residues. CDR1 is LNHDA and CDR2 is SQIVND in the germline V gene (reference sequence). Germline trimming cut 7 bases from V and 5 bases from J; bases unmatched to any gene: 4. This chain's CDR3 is CASTGTSGGNEQYF. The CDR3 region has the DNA TGTGCCAGTACCGGGACTAGCGGGGGAAACGAGCAGTACTTC.

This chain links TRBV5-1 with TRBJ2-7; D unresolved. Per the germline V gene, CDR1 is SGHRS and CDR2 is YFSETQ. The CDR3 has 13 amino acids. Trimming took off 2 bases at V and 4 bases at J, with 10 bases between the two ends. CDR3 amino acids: CASSLDTIYEQYF. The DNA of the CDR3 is TGCGCCAGCAGCTTAGACACGATATACGAGCAGTACTTC.

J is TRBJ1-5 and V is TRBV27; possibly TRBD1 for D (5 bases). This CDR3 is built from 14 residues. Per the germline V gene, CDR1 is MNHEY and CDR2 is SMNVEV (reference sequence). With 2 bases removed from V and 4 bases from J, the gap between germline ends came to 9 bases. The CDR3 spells CASSLEGRNQPQHF. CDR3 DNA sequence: TGTGCCAGCAGTTTAGAGGGGCGAAATCAGCCCCAGCATTTT.

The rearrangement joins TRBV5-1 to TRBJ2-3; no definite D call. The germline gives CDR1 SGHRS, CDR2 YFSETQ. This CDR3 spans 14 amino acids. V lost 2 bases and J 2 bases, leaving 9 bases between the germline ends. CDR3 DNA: TGCGCCAGCAGCTTAGTCAGTTTCACAGATACGCAGTATTTT. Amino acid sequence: CASSLVSFTDTQYF. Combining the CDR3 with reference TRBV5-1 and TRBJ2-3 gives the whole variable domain KAGVTQTPRYLIKTRGQQVTLSCSPISGHRSVSWYQQTPGQGLQFLFEYFSETQRNKGNFPGRFSGRQFSNSRSEMNVSTLELGDSALYLCASSLVSFTDTQYFGPGTRLTVL.